This T cell receptor beta chain comes out of a study of blood T cell repertoires in COVID-19. Profiled with immunoSEQ multiplex PCR; TCRdb holds only in-frame clones, not every one. The repertoire holds a few hundred thousand clones, with roughly 89% as singletons. V lost 1 base and J 2 bases, leaving 9 bases between the germline ends. This CDR3 region has 14 residues. The germline V gene encodes CDR1 MNHEY and CDR2 SVGAGI. Sample: peripheral blood. V gene TRBV6-5 combines with J gene TRBJ2-7, with D perhaps TRBD1 (6 bases). The TCR comes from a man aged 30 to 39 who had recovered from COVID-19. CDR3 protein: CASSYLTGPYEQYF. For the CDR3, the DNA is TGTGCCAGCAGTTACTTGACAGGTCCCTACGAGCAGTACTTC.